What follows are 32 T cell receptor beta chains derived from one specimen sequenced in a study of OX40 agonist ivuxolimab in advanced cancers. Sequenced by immunoSEQ multiplex PCR; TCRdb stores in-frame clones only, minus some. The sample lists around 63,000 clones, around nine tenths occurring once. The starting material was CD4+ or CD8+ T cells sorted from blood, obtained in a trial of the OX40 agonist ivuxolimab. The source is an adult with an advanced solid tumor such as melanoma, head and neck, liver or kidney cancer.

This chain's CDR3 is CASSPRGRNTGELFF. CDR3 bases: TGTGCCAGCAGCCCCCGCGGGCGGAACACCGGGGAGCTGTTTTTT. The genes are TRBV9 and TRBJ2-2, with D perhaps matching TRBD2 (5 bases). Trimming took off 4 bases at V and 1 base at J, with 11 bases between the two ends. Germline values: CDR1 SGDLS, CDR2 YYNGEE. The CDR3 totals 15 residues.

The chain recombines TRBV5-1 with TRBJ1-1, with D perhaps matching TRBD1 (6 bases). Trimming took off 2 bases at V and 0 bases at J, with 17 bases between the two ends. This CDR3 comprises 17 residues. From germline, CDR1 is SGHRS and CDR2 YFSETQ. CDR3 nucleotide sequence: TGCGCCAGCAGCTTTGGCTCAGGGGCGAGAATGAACACTGAAGCTTTCTTT. Translation: CASSFGSGARMNTEAFF.

This chain joins TRBV5-4 and TRBJ2-5; the D is unclear. The CDR3 sequence is 11 residues long. Trimming took 1 base from V and 4 from J, leaving 2 bases between them. Germline-derived CDR1 and CDR2 are SGHNT and YYREEE (reference sequence). The CDR3 sequence: CASSLSETQYF. In DNA, the CDR3 is TGTGCCAGCAGCTTGTCAGAGACCCAGTACTTC.

The V and J genes are TRBV5-1 and TRBJ2-3; 9 positions match TRBD1. V dropped 0 bases and J dropped 6; count of bases not matched to a gene: 5. The CDR3 covers 15 residues. Per germline, CDR1 SGHRS and CDR2 YFSETQ. This chain's CDR3 is CASSLGDRAGDTQYF. The CDR3 region has the DNA TGCGCCAGCAGCTTGGGGGACAGGGCAGGGGATACGCAGTATTTT.

The genes are TRBV30 and TRBJ2-1; 7 nucleotides align to TRBD1. J gave up 9 bases and V 3 bases, and 8 bases lay outside the gene matches. Germline CDR1 and CDR2: GTSNPN and SVGIG (reference sequence). The CDR3 spans 13 residues. The CDR3 sequence: CAWRRQGGSEQFF. CDR3 in DNA: TGTGCCTGGAGGAGACAGGGCGGGTCTGAGCAGTTCTTC.

This rearrangement joins TRBV9 to TRBJ1-3, with a weak D call TRBD1 (6 bases). This CDR3 has 13 amino acids. V was cut by 3 bases and J by 6 bases, with 10 bases left in between. CDR1 is SGDLS, CDR2 YYNGEE, per germline. The CDR3 DNA is TGTGCCAGCAGCGGGGCAGGGGTAAACACCATATATTTT. Encoded protein: CASSGAGVNTIYF.

This chain connects TRBV5-4 to TRBJ2-3; 12 nucleotides agree with TRBD2. Looked up from germline, CDR1 is SGHNT and CDR2 is YYREEE (reference sequence). The V and J ends lost 7 bases and 2 bases, in that order; junction bases with no gene match: 5. The CDR3 totals 15 residues. This chain's CDR3 is CASGASGGDTDTQYF. CDR3 in DNA: TGTGCCAGCGGGGCTAGCGGGGGGGACACAGATACGCAGTATTTT.

This chain links TRBV5-4 with TRBJ2-1; possibly TRBD1 or TRBD2 for D (5 bases each). The V end was cut by 4 bases, the J end by 6 bases, with 17 bases between. The CDR3 consists of 15 residues. Germline V CDR1 and CDR2: SGHNT, YYREEE (reference sequence). The CDR3 DNA is TGTGCCAGCAGCCTCCCGGGGCAGTCGGGCAATGAGCAGTTCTTC. This translates into CASSLPGQSGNEQFF.

This clone was counted a few times. The gene calls are TRBV6-1 and TRBJ2-5; tentatively, D is TRBD1 (6 bases). The ends were cut back, 5 bases at V and 1 base at J, with 8 bases in the middle. Germline CDR1 is MNHNS and CDR2 is SASEGT. The CDR3 spans 13 residues. Written as DNA, the CDR3 is TGTGCCAGCAGTTCGACAGGCCAAGAGACCCAGTACTTC. Amino acids: CASSSTGQETQYF.

J is TRBJ1-1 and V is TRBV12-5; weak D call: TRBD1 (5 bases). This CDR3 has 14 residues. Trimming took 7 bases from V and 4 from J, leaving 16 bases between them. The germline V gene has CDR1 LGHNT and CDR2 FRNRAP. DNA of the CDR3: TGTGCTAGTGCCACGGGGCGCAGGGCCACTGAAGCTTTCTTT. Protein sequence: CASATGRRATEAFF.

The V and J genes are TRBV7-2 and TRBJ2-7; 8 positions agree with TRBD2. V shed 1 base, J shed 4 bases, and the junction held 6 bases outside the gene matches. This CDR3 region has 15 residues. Germline CDR1 and CDR2: SGHTA and FQGNSA. CDR3 in DNA: TGTGCCAGCAGCTTAGACGCGGGGGGACCGTACGAGCAGTACTTC. Translating it yields CASSLDAGGPYEQYF. Full variable domain (outside the CDR3, taken from reference TRBV7-2 and TRBJ2-7): GAGVSQSPSNKVTEKGKDVELRCDPISGHTALYWYRQSLGQGLEFLIYFQGNSAPDKSGLPSDRFSAERTGGSVSTLTIQRTQQEDSAVYLCASSLDAGGPYEQYFGPGTRLTVT.

V is TRBV6-1 and J is TRBJ2-7; D may be TRBD2 (7 bases). Trimming shortened V by 1 base and J by 5 bases, and 15 bases separated the two germline ends. CDR1 and CDR2 from the germline V gene are MNHNS and SASEGT. This CDR3 is built from 15 residues. CDR3 sequence: CASSEVGGRGNEQYF. For the CDR3, the DNA is TGTGCCAGCAGTGAAGTCGGGGGGCGCGGTAACGAGCAGTACTTC.

This chain connects TRBV18 to TRBJ1-1; 9 nucleotides align to TRBD1. Germline V lookup: CDR1 KGHSH, CDR2 LQKENI. The CDR3 contains 14 residues. The ends lost 8 bases at V and 1 base at J; junction bases unmatched: 5. The CDR3 region is CASTRDRENTEAFF. The CDR3, as DNA: TGTGCCAGCACCAGGGACAGGGAGAACACTGAAGCTTTCTTT.

This clone came up a few times. At one end, the junction sequence differs from germline, possibly due to a read error. V gene TRBV5-6 combines with J gene TRBJ2-1; 7 nucleotides agree with TRBD1. Germline CDR1 reads SGHDT; CDR2 reads YYEEEE. This CDR3 has 15 residues. For the CDR3, the DNA is TGTGCCAGCAGCCAAATTGACAGGGAAATAGGCCGAATGATCTTC. Its protein is CASSQIDREIGRMIF.

V gene TRBV5-4 combines with J gene TRBJ2-2, with 8 bases lining up with TRBD1. The germline V gene encodes CDR1 SGHNT and CDR2 YYREEE (reference sequence). The ends lost 7 bases at V and 7 bases at J; junction bases unmatched: 15. The CDR3 is made up of 16 amino acids. CDR3 sequence reads: CASGGRQGMYGGELFF. The CDR3 DNA reads TGTGCCAGCGGCGGTAGACAGGGGATGTATGGCGGGGAGCTGTTTTTT.

The V gene is TRBV30, the J gene TRBJ2-5; 7 positions agree with TRBD1. This CDR3 has 16 amino acids. Germline V gives CDR1 GTSNPN, CDR2 SVGIG (reference sequence). Trimming cost V 0 bases and J 5 bases; bases outside gene matches: 12. CDR3 nucleotides: TGTGCCTGGAGTGTACCCACAGGGGCTCGTCGGGAGACCCAGTACTTC. It yields the protein CAWSVPTGARRETQYF.

The chain links TRBV6-6 to TRBJ1-3, with D perhaps TRBD1 (5 bases). From germline, CDR1 is MNHNY and CDR2 SVGAGI (reference sequence). V was pared by 1 base and J by 8 bases, with 12 bases between. This CDR3 comprises 14 residues. The CDR3, as DNA: TGTGCCAGCAGTTACTTAGGCCCGGGGGACACCATATATTTT. This encodes CASSYLGPGDTIYF.

The chain is built from TRBV5-1 and TRBJ2-2; D unclear. Germline CDR1 SGHRS, CDR2 YFSETQ. V lost 1 base, J lost 7 bases, and 14 bases lay in between. CDR3 length: 15 residues. The CDR3 reads CASSLSTADVGELFF. The CDR3 nucleotides are TGCGCCAGCAGCTTGTCCACAGCTGATGTCGGGGAGCTGTTTTTT.

The chain has TRBV7-2 and TRBJ2-7; 9 bases map to TRBD2. The germline V gene encodes CDR1 SGHTA and CDR2 FQGNSA. The CDR3 extends over 15 amino acids. The trim removed 5 bases at V and 1 base at J, leaving 6 bases unmatched. Written as DNA, the CDR3 is TGTGCCAGCAGCCTTAGCGGGGGAAAATCCTACGAGCAGTACTTC. Its translation is CASSLSGGKSYEQYF.

J is TRBJ1-5 and V is TRBV5-4, with TRBD1 matching over 9 bases. CDR3 length equals 18 residues. V shed 3 bases, J shed 4 bases, and the junction held 14 bases outside the gene matches. Germline V gives CDR1 SGHNT, CDR2 YYREEE (reference sequence). The CDR3: CASSSLTGTGNPNQPQHF. CDR3 coding DNA: TGTGCCAGCAGCTCGTTAACCGGGACAGGGAACCCTAATCAGCCCCAGCATTTT.

The chain recombines TRBV30 with TRBJ1-5, with 8 bases fitting TRBD1. This CDR3 has 15 amino acids. Germline CDR1 and CDR2: GTSNPN and SVGIG (reference sequence). J lost 4 bases, V lost 5 bases, and 10 bases had no gene match. The CDR3 sequence: CAWGQGIPGNQPQHF. The CDR3 DNA is TGTGCCTGGGGACAGGGAATTCCGGGGAATCAGCCCCAGCATTTT.

J is TRBJ2-2 and V is TRBV29-1, with TRBD1 as a possible D gene (6 bases). This CDR3 comprises 15 residues. The germline V gene encodes CDR1 SQVTM and CDR2 ANQGSEA. Trimming took 6 bases from V and 6 from J, leaving 20 bases between them. CDR3 residues: CSVTPGPGAAGELFF. CDR3 sequence (DNA): TGCAGCGTCACACCGGGACCAGGGGCGGCCGGGGAGCTGTTTTTT.

The genes are TRBV30 and TRBJ1-3; the match to TRBD1 covers 8 bases. Germline-derived CDR1 and CDR2 are GTSNPN and SVGIG (reference sequence). V shed 5 bases and J 2 bases; nucleotides not matched to a gene: 5. The CDR3 runs 14 residues. The CDR3 DNA reads TGTGCCTGGGGACAGGGCTACACTGGAAACACCATATATTTT. Translated: CAWGQGYTGNTIYF.

The chain carries TRBV7-9 and TRBJ1-3; the match to TRBD1 covers 8 bases. J gave up 4 bases and V 5 bases, and 4 bases lay outside the gene matches. Germline values: CDR1 SEHNR, CDR2 FQNEAQ (reference sequence). The CDR3 contains 14 residues. This CDR3 reads CASSERTGGNTIYF. The CDR3 DNA reads as TGTGCCAGCAGCGAACGGACAGGGGGAAACACCATATATTTT.

The V call is TRBV10-3, the J call TRBJ1-6; D is undetermined. The CDR3 has 16 residues. Per the germline V gene, CDR1 is ENHRY and CDR2 is SYGVKD. Between the trimmed V and J ends, which lost 3 bases and 0 bases, there was a span of 9 bases. The CDR3 is CAISDGSASYNSPLHF. Here the CDR3 DNA reads TGTGCCATCAGTGACGGGTCAGCCTCCTATAATTCACCCCTCCACTTT.

This chain links TRBV19 with TRBJ2-6; D is uncertain. The V gene lost 5 bases and the J gene lost 0 bases, with 8 bases spanning the gap. Germline V CDR1 and CDR2: LNHDA, SQIVND (reference sequence). The CDR3 is made up of 15 amino acids. The CDR3 here is CASSVINSGANVLTF. In DNA form, the CDR3 reads TGTGCCAGTAGTGTTATCAACTCTGGGGCCAACGTCCTGACTTTC.

The chain has TRBV2 and TRBJ2-1, with 10 bases lining up with TRBD2. Germline V gene data show CDR1 as SNHLY and CDR2 as FYNNEI. V gave up 8 bases and J gave up 6 bases; unmatched junction bases: 13. The CDR3 has 16 amino acids. The CDR3 is CASRIESGGAGNEQFF. The DNA for the CDR3 is TGTGCCAGCCGGATAGAGAGCGGGGGGGCGGGCAATGAGCAGTTCTTC.

The J gene is TRBJ2-3, the V gene TRBV6-1; 7 bases line up with TRBD1. The CDR3 loop spans 13 amino acids. CDR1 and CDR2 from the germline V gene are MNHNS and SASEGT. V lost 11 bases to trimming and J lost 5 bases; unmatched junction nucleotides: 10. CDR3 nucleotides: TGTGCCTCCGCCGACAGGGTGGTAGATACGCAGTATTTT. Amino acids: CASADRVVDTQYF.

The chain combines TRBV6-4 with TRBJ2-1; possible D gene TRBD1, 5 bases. This CDR3 has 14 amino acids. The V end lost 5 bases, the J end lost 4 bases, and 12 bases lay between the germline ends. Looked up from germline, CDR1 is MRHNA and CDR2 is SNTAGT. CDR3 loop: CASSPGWGYNEQFF. CDR3 in DNA: TGTGCCAGCAGTCCAGGGTGGGGATACAATGAGCAGTTCTTC.

Comments on this clone: Other DNA sequences in the same sample also yield this CDR3. V usage is TRBV19 and J usage is TRBJ1-4, with no clear D. The germline CDR1 and CDR2 sequences are LNHDA and SQIVND (reference sequence). This CDR3 is built from 13 residues. The V end was cut by 1 base, the J end by 7 bases, with 7 bases between. This CDR3 reads CASSIAFGEKLFF. CDR3 in DNA: TGTGCCAGTAGTATAGCGTTTGGTGAAAAACTGTTTTTT.

This sequence joins TRBV5-1 and TRBJ2-5; 10 bases match TRBD2. Unmatched junction bases numbered 8, after V lost 2 bases and J lost 7 bases. The CDR3 extends over 15 amino acids. CDR1 is SGHRS and CDR2 is YFSETQ in the germline V gene. The CDR3 nucleotides read TGCGCCAGCAGCTTTTCAGCGGGGGGGCTGGGGACCCAGTACTTC. Protein product: CASSFSAGGLGTQYF. Full variable domain (remainder filled in from reference TRBV5-1 and TRBJ2-5): KAGVTQTPRYLIKTRGQQVTLSCSPISGHRSVSWYQQTPGQGLQFLFEYFSETQRNKGNFPGRFSGRQFSNSRSEMNVSTLELGDSALYLCASSFSAGGLGTQYFGPGTRLLVL.

This rearrangement joins TRBV4-1 to TRBJ1-1; 7 nucleotides agree with TRBD1. The CDR3 consists of 14 residues. After removal of 0 bases from V and 7 bases from J, the junction contained 5 bases not matched to a gene. Germline loops: CDR1 MGHRA, CDR2 YSYEKL. CDR3 protein: CASSQDRYRGEAFF. The CDR3, as DNA: TGCGCCAGCAGCCAAGATAGGTACAGGGGTGAAGCTTTCTTT.